The 28 T cell receptor beta chains presented below share a single source sample, sequenced in a study of T cell responses to AZD1222 COVID-19 vaccine. Produced via immunoSEQ multiplex PCR; TCRdb's table is partial and in-frame only. The repertoire holds roughly 90,000 clones, with 65% to 90% as singletons. The sample was peripheral blood, taken on day 0 of AZD1222 vaccination. The receptors here all came from an adult in good health.

The V gene is TRBV3-1 (or the pseudogene TRBV3-2), the J gene TRBJ2-7, with D perhaps TRBD2 (6 bases). V was trimmed by 1 base and J by 5 bases, leaving 9 bases between them. Germline CDR1 LGHDT, CDR2 YNNKEL (reference sequence). The CDR3 contains 13 residues. This chain's CDR3 is CASSQGAGNEQYF. As DNA, the CDR3 is TGTGCCAGCAGCCAAGGCGCGGGGAACGAGCAGTACTTC.

DNA of the CDR3: TGTGCCAGCTCACCTGTGACACTCGCAACTAATGAAAAACTGTTTTTT. This gives the protein CASSPVTLATNEKLFF. The chain couples TRBV18 to TRBJ1-4; D is unresolved. Germline CDR1 reads KGHSH; CDR2 reads LQKENI. Trimming pared 3 bases from V and 0 bases from J, leaving 11 bases between. The CDR3 covers 16 residues.

The chain couples TRBV7-3 to TRBJ2-7; 9 bases are a match to TRBD1. V trimming: 3 bases; J trimming: 5 bases; junction bases outside the gene matches: 11. Germline assignment: CDR1 SGHTA and CDR2 FQGTGA. CDR3 length: 16 amino acids. The CDR3 loop reads CASSFSGQGILDEQYF. The CDR3 nucleotides are TGTGCCAGCAGCTTTTCGGGACAGGGAATTTTGGACGAGCAGTACTTC.

This clone was observed once. The gene calls are TRBV18 and TRBJ2-5; the match to TRBD2 covers 9 bases. The V gene's germline CDR1 is KGHSH and CDR2 LQKENI. The V segment lost 6 bases and the J segment 5 bases; nucleotides outside the gene matches: 22. The CDR3 spans 19 residues. This CDR3 is CASSRYPVRWREGPETQYF. CDR3 sequence (DNA): TGTGCCAGCTCGAGGTACCCTGTACGGTGGCGGGAGGGCCCTGAGACCCAGTACTTC.

Of note for this clone: Mismatch with germline at one junction end may stem from a read error. This chain connects TRBV9 to TRBJ1-2; D not certain. Per the germline V gene, CDR1 is SGDLS and CDR2 is YYNGEE. This CDR3 is built from 11 residues. CDR3 amino acids: CASSVDGEPFF. The CDR3 DNA reads as TGTGCCAGCAGCGTAGACGGGGAACCCTTCTTC.

V usage is TRBV5-1 and J usage is TRBJ1-2; D is unresolved. The germline CDR1 and CDR2 sequences are SGHRS and YFSETQ. V was cut by 0 bases and J by 5 bases, with 11 bases left in between. The CDR3 runs 14 residues. The CDR3 loop reads CASSLVGEWYGYTF. Written as DNA, the CDR3 is TGCGCCAGCAGCTTGGTCGGGGAATGGTATGGCTACACCTTC.

The chain joins TRBV5-8 to TRBJ1-1, with TRBD1 matching 7 bases. The CDR3 totals 13 residues. The germline gives CDR1 SGHTS, CDR2 YDEGEE. Trimming at V came to 7 bases and at J to 0 bases, leaving 3 bases not matched to a gene. The CDR3 here is CASLQGMNTEAFF. CDR3 sequence (DNA): TGTGCCAGCTTACAGGGGATGAACACTGAAGCTTTCTTT.

This clone was counted a single time. The chain employs TRBV2 and TRBJ1-2; 8 nucleotides align to TRBD1. The CDR3 length is 12 residues. CDR1 SNHLY and CDR2 FYNNEI come from the germline V gene. V was clipped by 6 bases and J by 4 bases; unmatched bases: 1. The CDR3 loop reads CASRGTGYGYTF. Here the CDR3 DNA reads TGTGCCAGCAGAGGGACAGGCTATGGCTACACCTTC.

The V call is TRBV29-1, the J call TRBJ2-3, with unresolved D. V was clipped by 3 bases and J by 8 bases, with 6 bases between them. Germline lookup yields CDR1 SQVTM and CDR2 ANQGSEA. The CDR3 totals 10 residues. The CDR3 sequence: CSVDPGTQYF. CDR3 in DNA: TGCAGCGTTGATCCGGGTACGCAGTATTTT.

The J gene is TRBJ1-4, the V gene TRBV30; D is unresolved. Germline values: CDR1 GTSNPN, CDR2 SVGIG (reference sequence). CDR3 size: 13 residues. V was clipped by 0 bases and J by 4 bases, with 6 bases between them. CDR3 sequence (DNA): TGTGCCTGGAGTGTCCAACGTAATGAAAAACTGTTTTTT. Amino acids: CAWSVQRNEKLFF.

The chain recombines TRBV19 with TRBJ2-3; D gene unclear. With 7 bases removed from V and 0 bases from J, the gap between germline ends came to 14 bases. The CDR3 is made up of 15 amino acids. Germline-derived CDR1 and CDR2 are LNHDA and SQIVND (reference sequence). CDR3 in DNA: TGTGCCAGTATAGACTCGGGCGGAAGCACAGATACGCAGTATTTT. Its protein product is CASIDSGGSTDTQYF.

The chain employs TRBV5-5 and TRBJ2-7; D unclear. V shed 0 bases and J shed 3 bases, with 10 bases lying between them. Germline V gene sequence: CDR1 SGHKS, CDR2 YYEKEE (reference sequence). The CDR3 is made up of 14 amino acids. The CDR3 DNA follows: TGTGCCAGCAGCTTGGAATTGGCTCACTACGAGCAGTACTTC. This translates into CASSLELAHYEQYF.

This clone was detected once. The CDR3 loop reads CASSPPTGANVLTF. The CDR3 DNA reads as TGTGCCAGCAGCCCCCCAACTGGGGCCAACGTCCTGACTTTC. The chain is built from TRBV5-6 and TRBJ2-6; D not resolved. The CDR3 is 14 residues long. The germline gives CDR1 SGHDT, CDR2 YYEEEE. The V gene lost 4 bases and the J gene lost 2 bases, with 7 bases spanning the gap.

The V call is TRBV7-2, the J call TRBJ2-1; no reliable D call. This CDR3 contains 13 residues. Germline lookup yields CDR1 SGHTA and CDR2 FQGNSA. V was shortened by 6 bases and J by 0 bases, with 6 bases between the two germline ends. CDR3 nucleotide sequence: TGTGCCAGCAGACCCAGCTCCTACAATGAGCAGTTCTTC. It specifies CASRPSSYNEQFF.

This chain joins TRBV7-8 and TRBJ2-1, with 12 bases fitting TRBD2. Unmatched junction bases numbered 6, after V lost 2 bases and J lost 4 bases. Per the germline V gene, CDR1 is SGHVS and CDR2 is FQNEAQ. The CDR3 loop spans 17 amino acids. The CDR3 spells CASSLPPLAGGYNEQFF. The CDR3 DNA reads as TGTGCCAGCAGCTTACCCCCCCTAGCGGGAGGGTACAATGAGCAGTTCTTC.

This chain connects TRBV5-6 to TRBJ2-1, with D tentatively TRBD2 (5 bases). The V end was cut by 0 bases, the J end by 0 bases, with 7 bases between. The CDR3 spans 15 residues. Germline V gene sequence: CDR1 SGHDT, CDR2 YYEEEE. The CDR3 nucleotides are TGTGCCAGCAGCTTGGTGGGGAGCTCCTACAATGAGCAGTTCTTC. As protein: CASSLVGSSYNEQFF.

This chain connects TRBV5-1 to TRBJ2-5; D may be TRBD1 or TRBD2 (5 bases each). Looked up from germline, CDR1 is SGHRS and CDR2 is YFSETQ. V was cut by 0 bases and J by 5 bases, with 11 bases left in between. CDR3 size: 14 residues. For the CDR3, the DNA is TGCGCCAGCAGCTTGGGGCCGGGGCCGGAGACCCAGTACTTC. Protein product: CASSLGPGPETQYF.

The V call is TRBV6-5, the J call TRBJ2-1; a weak D match, TRBD1 (6 bases). The ends were cut back, 6 bases at V and 8 bases at J, with 17 bases in the middle. CDR3 length: 14 residues. Germline CDR1 is MNHEY and CDR2 is SVGAGI. This chain's CDR3 is CASSVPGHHDEQFF. The CDR3 coding sequence is TGTGCCAGCAGCGTACCGGGACACCACGATGAGCAGTTCTTC.

This chain joins TRBV5-5 and TRBJ1-1, with 9 bases matching TRBD1. CDR1 and CDR2 (germline): SGHKS, YYEKEE (reference sequence). The CDR3 loop spans 13 amino acids. V lost 4 bases, J lost 6 bases, and 4 bases stayed unmatched. The chain's CDR3 is CASSTGGRAEAFF. CDR3 bases: TGTGCCAGCAGCACAGGGGGCAGAGCTGAAGCTTTCTTT.

This clone has more than one count but fewer than ten. The CDR3, as DNA: TGTGCCAGCAGCTTGTCAGGGGGCTCGAATGAAGCTTTCTTT. This encodes CASSLSGGSNEAFF. The rearrangement joins TRBV11-3 to TRBJ1-1; 8 bases line up with TRBD1. The junction had 7 bases not matched to a gene; V was cut back by 3 bases and J by 7 bases. Germline-derived CDR1 and CDR2 are SGHNT and YENEEA. The CDR3 runs 14 residues.

The V gene is TRBV9, the J gene TRBJ1-5; D gene uncertain. The CDR3 extends over 15 amino acids. Trimming shortened V by 4 bases and J by 6 bases, and 17 bases separated the two germline ends. Germline-derived CDR1 and CDR2 are SGDLS and YYNGEE. CDR3 bases: TGTGCCAGCAGCCTAGGAACAGAGGCAGGTCAGCCCCAGCATTTT. Translation: CASSLGTEAGQPQHF.

The genes are TRBV5-1 and TRBJ2-3; perhaps D is TRBD1 or TRBD2 (6 bases each). The CDR3 is made up of 15 amino acids. Between the trimmed V and J ends, which lost 0 bases and 1 base, there was a span of 9 bases. The germline gives CDR1 SGHRS, CDR2 YFSETQ. The DNA for the CDR3 is TGCGCCAGCAGCTTGGCGGGGGCTGGCACAGATACGCAGTATTTT. Translating it yields CASSLAGAGTDTQYF.

The rearrangement uses TRBV6-4 and TRBJ1-1, with D perhaps TRBD1 (5 bases). The CDR3 has 13 amino acids. Trimming took 5 bases from V and 4 from J, leaving 11 bases between them. Germline values: CDR1 MRHNA, CDR2 SNTAGT. The CDR3 here is CASSRDRGTEAFF. The CDR3, as DNA: TGTGCCAGCAGTAGGGATAGGGGCACTGAAGCTTTCTTT.

The J gene is TRBJ1-1, the V gene TRBV7-9; tentatively, D is TRBD1 (6 bases). Germline lookup yields CDR1 SEHNR and CDR2 FQNEAQ (reference sequence). V lost 7 bases to trimming and J lost 5 bases, with 26 bases between them. CDR3 size: 17 residues. Here the CDR3 reads CASNQPGGGVLGTEAFF. CDR3 coding DNA: TGTGCCAGCAACCAACCAGGCGGGGGCGTGTTGGGGACTGAAGCTTTCTTT.

The chain uses TRBV5-1 and TRBJ2-6, with D perhaps being TRBD1 or TRBD2 (5 bases each). Germline V gene lookup returns CDR1 SGHRS and CDR2 YFSETQ. Trimming pared 6 bases from V and 0 bases from J, leaving 10 bases between. The CDR3 has 15 residues. Here the CDR3 DNA reads TGCGCCAGCAATTCAGGGAGCTCTGGGGCCAACGTCCTGACTTTC. This gives the protein CASNSGSSGANVLTF.

This clone was recorded once. V gene TRBV7-9 combines with J gene TRBJ1-1; TRBD1 is a possible D gene (6 bases). Germline CDR1 SEHNR, CDR2 FQNEAQ (reference sequence). The CDR3 is 15 amino acids. With 3 bases removed from V and 0 bases from J, the gap between germline ends came to 11 bases. CDR3 protein: CASSFGGSMNTEAFF. The CDR3 DNA is TGTGCCAGCAGCTTCGGGGGCAGCATGAACACTGAAGCTTTCTTT.

This clone appeared a single time. J is TRBJ1-1 and V is TRBV20-1; no reliable D call. Germline V lookup: CDR1 DFQATT, CDR2 SNEGSKA (reference sequence). This CDR3 is built from 11 residues. V was shortened by 5 bases and J by 11 bases, with 15 bases between the two germline ends. The CDR3 spells CSAPTAARAFF. CDR3 bases: TGCAGTGCTCCCACCGCGGCAAGGGCTTTCTTT.

The V call is TRBV9, the J call TRBJ2-3; 10 bases agree with TRBD1. Germline CDR1 reads SGDLS; CDR2 reads YYNGEE. Trimming took 2 bases from V and 4 from J; bases not matched to a gene: 4. This CDR3 has 15 residues. CDR3 protein: CASSVLTGGSDTQYF. CDR3 bases: TGTGCCAGCAGCGTTCTGACAGGGGGCTCAGATACGCAGTATTTT.